This T cell receptor (beta chain) was profiled in a study of regulatory T cells in long-lasting Graves disease (dated by TCRdb to about 2021). Context from the whole study: Persistent Graves' disease was defined as persistently positive TSH receptor autoantibodies together with antithyroid drug treatment for over 5 years. Patients with persistent Graves' disease were compared with patients with newly diagnosed Graves' disease using TCR sequencing and RNA sequencing of peripheral blood. The study was conducted in China and was registered as a clinical trial. TCR sequencing covered around 13 persistent and approximately 20 newly diagnosed Graves' disease patients, around 33 samples in total. On average, persistent Graves' disease patients in the clinical cohort had been on antithyroid drugs for roughly 11 years.

A distance of 13 bases separates the germline ends of V and J, which lose 7 bases and 4 bases respectively. CDR1 and CDR2, looked up from the germline V gene, are MDHEN and SYDVKM. Spanning cysteine to phenylalanine, the CDR3 consists of 13 amino acids. CDR3 DNA only is kept here, 39 bases in frame from base 1. Receptors were amplified or captured by multiplex PCR. These reads were obtained on an Illumina HiSeq 4000. TCR beta libraries were built with iRepertoire HTBI primers and Arm-PCR amplification of CDR3 regions. PCR products were gel purified before sequencing. The paper's processing steps were these. Gene usage analysis of CDR3 amino acid clonotypes relied on the roughly 64 TRBV and 14 TRBJ segments identified across samples. COPE and FqMerger were used to merge filtered high-quality paired reads into contigs. BLAST was used to align contigs to IMGT TRBV, TRBD and TRBJ reference genes, with CDR3 defined following IMGT. Highly expanded clones were defined as clonotypes with a frequency above 0.1%. Repertoire diversity was measured by Shannon entropy, and V-J evenness by the Gini coefficient. Public clonotypes were defined as clonotypes shared by more than one individual. TCRdb ran its own pipeline on the public reads, namely fastp trimming at Q25 and MiXCR clone calling, and kept in-frame beta chains. Each CDR3 protein appears once, grouped with its most common genes and DNA. TCRdb assigned the V and J calls; the authors' analysis was not used. The sample table holds under 450,000 distinct CDR3 sequences, of which roughly 20% were seen once. The ten largest clonotypes hold around 30% of the sample.

Explained via the paper, the time point label denotes: persistent/refractory GD, antithyroid drugs over 5 years with positive TRAb. For both TCR sequencing and RNA sequencing, RNA was extracted from PBMCs in TRIzol. Graves' disease was diagnosed according to American Thyroid Association guidelines. Patients were recruited from an endocrinology department in Xi'an, China. Each patient gave 9 to 10 milliliters of peripheral blood, collected in an EDTA anticoagulant tube. PBMCs were isolated by Ficoll Paque Plus density gradient separation without further T cell sorting. An Agilent 2100 Bioanalyzer and agarose gel were used to check RNA quality, while a NanoDrop 2000 measured RNA concentration. In its sample, this clonotype was seen a few times. The antigen it binds to is not known. No per-base quality is available; no much larger clone lies one base away. The investigation overall reported the following: A larger number of public clonotypes was shared among persistent patients (fewer than 3,000) than among newly diagnosed patients (roughly 970). As a limitation, the authors acknowledged that the small sample size may reduce accuracy. Sequencing and analysis were limited to the TCR beta chain. Only peripheral blood was studied, because thyroid tissue, the primary lesion, was inaccessible. Compared with newly diagnosed patients, patients with persistent Graves' disease had lower TCR Shannon entropy and fewer highly expanded clones, which suggests clonal expansion. Preferential use of TRBV28, TRBJ1-2 and TRBJ2-5 was observed in persistent disease, whereas TRBV20-1 and TRBJ2-1 were favored in newly diagnosed disease.

The sequence joins TRBV28 to TRBJ2-5; 5 matching bases give a weak D call of TRBD1. This receptor was obtained from a woman aged 40 to 50 with Graves disease. Donor details come from another sample of the same person, matched by shared clones. The source material was peripheral blood mononuclear cells (PBMCs), sampled when the disease was refractory, from a patient treated with antithyroid drugs. For the CDR3, the sequence is CASKEQGRETQYF. The bases read TGTGCCAGCAAGGAGCAGGGCCGAGAGACCCAGTACTTC.